This T cell receptor (beta chain) originates from a study of T-cell reconstitution after alpha-beta-depleted transplantation in children (dated by TCRdb to about 2016). With respect to the entire study: T-cell immune reconstitution after TCRalphabeta/CD19-depleted allogeneic hematopoietic cell transplantation in children was quantitatively tracked in the study by means of TCR repertoire profiling.

The library was made by PCR. Instrument on record: Illumina HiSeq 2500. TCR library preparation used molecular barcoding, with unique molecular identifiers applied to normalize quantification of the TCRbeta repertoire. TCRdb trimmed the raw reads at Q25, called clones with MiXCR and kept productive beta chains. Records with the same CDR3 protein are collapsed into one entry carrying the most frequent genes and DNA. For this sample the table gives roughly 500,000 distinct CDR3 sequences, of which about 30% were detected only once. The ten top clones hold under 3% of the sample. Ends trimmed: V by 6 bases, J by 1 base; bases unmatched to a gene: 11. Its CDR3 holds 17 amino acids, cysteine through phenylalanine. Left in the record is the CDR3 DNA by itself, 51 bases read in frame from the first base. With regard to this clonotype: The specificity of this receptor is unknown. No base quality values were provided; no much bigger clone lies one nucleotide off.

The sequence derives from a human donor who donated a stem cell graft to a child with aplastic anemia. The receptor chain draws on TRBV12-3 or TRBV12-4 and TRBJ2-7, with 11 central nucleotides matching TRBD2. Here the sequenced sample was PBMCs from the stem cell graft donor, taken from the stem cell graft. This receptor has the CDR3 CASSPPLAGGRSYEQYF. The DNA sequence is TGTGCCAGCAGCCCGCCCCTAGCGGGAGGTAGATCCTACGAGCAGTACTTC.